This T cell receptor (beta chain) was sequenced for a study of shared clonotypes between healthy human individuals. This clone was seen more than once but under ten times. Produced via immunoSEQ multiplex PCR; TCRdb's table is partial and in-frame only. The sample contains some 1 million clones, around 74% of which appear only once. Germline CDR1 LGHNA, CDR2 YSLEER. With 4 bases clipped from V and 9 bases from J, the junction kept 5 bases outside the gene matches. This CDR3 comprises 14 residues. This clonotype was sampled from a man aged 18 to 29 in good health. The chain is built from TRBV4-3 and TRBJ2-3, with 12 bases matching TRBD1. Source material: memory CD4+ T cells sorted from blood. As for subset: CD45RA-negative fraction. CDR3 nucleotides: TGCGCCAGCAGCCCGGGACAGGGGGCGGAAACGCAGTATTTT. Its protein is CASSPGQGAETQYF.